This T cell receptor beta chain was observed in a study of OX40 agonist ivuxolimab in advanced cancers. About the study: From roughly 20 to 90 years was the age range, with a mean of around 56 years, and about 83% were male. Whole-study findings and limits: Researchers did not determine the expanded peripheral T cells' antigen specificity. Partial responders receiving 0.1-3.0 mg/kg showed among the lowest clonal expansion.

The repertoire was sequenced with immunoSEQ multiplex PCR; TCRdb's copy has only in-frame clones and lacks some. The sample has 40,000 to 45,000 clones; 75% to 85% are singletons. Germline V lookup: CDR1 SGHVS, CDR2 FQNEAQ. The V end lost 2 bases, the J end lost 6 bases, and 8 bases lay between the germline ends. This CDR3 contains 13 residues. Autoimmune disease history or systemic immunosuppression led to patients being barred. In the case of this clone: What it binds is unknown.

The rearrangement links TRBV7-8 to TRBJ1-5; perhaps TRBD1 as D (5 bases). The TCR originated in an adult with an advanced solid tumor such as melanoma, head and neck, liver or kidney cancer. Source: CD4+ or CD8+ T cells sorted from blood, taken in a trial of the OX40 agonist ivuxolimab. CDR3 region: CASSLTGSQPQHF. The CDR3 coding sequence is TGTGCCAGCAGCTTAACAGGTTCTCAGCCCCAGCATTTT.